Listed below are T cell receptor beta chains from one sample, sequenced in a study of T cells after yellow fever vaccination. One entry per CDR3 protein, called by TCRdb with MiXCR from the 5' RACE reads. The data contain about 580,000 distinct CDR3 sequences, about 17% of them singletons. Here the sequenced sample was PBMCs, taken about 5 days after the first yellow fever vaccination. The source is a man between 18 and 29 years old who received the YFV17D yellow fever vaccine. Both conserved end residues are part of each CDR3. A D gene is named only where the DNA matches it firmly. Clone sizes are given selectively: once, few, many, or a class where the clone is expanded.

CDR3nt: TGTGCCAGCAGCTTAGGAGTTTCTAGCGGGGGATACAATGAGCAGTTCTTC
CDR3aa: CASSLGVSSGGYNEQFF
d_gene: TRBD2
v_gene: TRBV7-9
abundance: many
len: 17
j_gene: TRBJ2-1

CDR3nt: TGTGCCAGCACGAGGGACACCGGGGAGCTGTTTTTT
CDR3aa: CASTRDTGELFF
d_gene: -
v_gene: TRBV3-1
abundance: many
len: 12
j_gene: TRBJ2-2

CDR3nt: TGTGCCACCAGAACCCCTGCGGGAACTGAAGCTTTCTTT
CDR3aa: CATRTPAGTEAFF
d_gene: -
v_gene: TRBV24-1
abundance: few
len: 13
j_gene: TRBJ1-1

CDR3nt: TGTGCCAGCAGCCCGGTGGGACAGGGGCCCCATGAGCAGTTCTTC
CDR3aa: CASSPVGQGPHEQFF
d_gene: TRBD1
v_gene: TRBV5-5
abundance: -
len: 15
j_gene: TRBJ2-1

CDR3nt: TGTGCCAGCAGCCAAGATCCGCGGATCGAAGCTTTCTTT
CDR3aa: CASSQDPRIEAFF
d_gene: -
v_gene: TRBV4-2
abundance: many
len: 13
j_gene: TRBJ1-1

CDR3nt: TGTGCCAGTAGTGTCGTCCCGCCTGCTAGCGGGGCCCAAGAGACCCAGTACTTC
CDR3aa: CASSVVPPASGAQETQYF
d_gene: TRBD2
v_gene: TRBV19
abundance: -
len: 18
j_gene: TRBJ2-5

CDR3nt: TGTGCCACCAGTGATAGCCGGGGAACTGGGGCCAACGTCCTGACTTTC
CDR3aa: CATSDSRGTGANVLTF
d_gene: -
v_gene: TRBV24-1
abundance: -
len: 16
j_gene: TRBJ2-6

CDR3nt: TGCGCCAGCAGCAGGGGGCCCGCTGTTCAGCCCCAGCATTTT
CDR3aa: CASSRGPAVQPQHF
d_gene: TRBD1
v_gene: TRBV4-1
abundance: -
len: 14
j_gene: TRBJ1-5

CDR3nt: TGTGCCAGCAGCTTAGGACAGGGTCTGGTTCTGATGAACACTGAAGCTTTCTTT
CDR3aa: CASSLGQGLVLMNTEAFF
d_gene: TRBD1
v_gene: TRBV7-6
abundance: -
len: 18
j_gene: TRBJ1-1

CDR3nt: TGTGCCAGCAGTGAAGCATGGCGGATCGGCACAGATACGCAGTATTTT
CDR3aa: CASSEAWRIGTDTQYF
d_gene: -
v_gene: TRBV2
abundance: many
len: 16
j_gene: TRBJ2-3

CDR3nt: TGCGCCAGCAGCCAACAGCAGGAGGGGGGCTCTGGGGCCAACGTCCTGACTTTC
CDR3aa: CASSQQQEGGSGANVLTF
d_gene: -
v_gene: TRBV4-3
abundance: many
len: 18
j_gene: TRBJ2-6

CDR3nt: TGTGCCAGCAGCCAAGTTGTTCTAGCGGGGGGCCAAGAGACCCAGTACTTC
CDR3aa: CASSQVVLAGGQETQYF
d_gene: TRBD2
v_gene: TRBV4-2
abundance: -
len: 17
j_gene: TRBJ2-5

CDR3nt: TGTGCCAGCAGCAAAATCTGGGGTAGCGGGGGGCAAGAGACCCAGTACTTC
CDR3aa: CASSKIWGSGGQETQYF
d_gene: -
v_gene: TRBV21-1
abundance: few
len: 17
j_gene: TRBJ2-5

CDR3nt: TGCAGTGCTATGGACCCTCTTCCTGGAAACACCATATATTTT
CDR3aa: CSAMDPLPGNTIYF
d_gene: -
v_gene: TRBV20-1
abundance: -
len: 14
j_gene: TRBJ1-3

CDR3nt: TGTGCCAGCAGCTTAGTAAGGGGGGATGAGCAGTTCTTC
CDR3aa: CASSLVRGDEQFF
d_gene: -
v_gene: TRBV7-2
abundance: many
len: 13
j_gene: TRBJ2-1

CDR3nt: TGTGCCAGCAGCTCCAATCCTCTAGGTGCTAGCACAGATACGCAGTATTTT
CDR3aa: CASSSNPLGASTDTQYF
d_gene: -
v_gene: TRBV11-2
abundance: -
len: 17
j_gene: TRBJ2-3

CDR3nt: TGTGCCATCCAGGGACAACTAAATGAAAAACTGTTTTTT
CDR3aa: CAIQGQLNEKLFF
d_gene: -
v_gene: TRBV10-3
abundance: -
len: 13
j_gene: TRBJ1-4

CDR3nt: TGTGCCAGCAGCCTTGGGGGAGAGTACCAAGAGACCCAGTACTTC
CDR3aa: CASSLGGEYQETQYF
d_gene: -
v_gene: TRBV11-3
abundance: few
len: 15
j_gene: TRBJ2-5

CDR3nt: TGTGCCAGCAGGCAGGGTTCGTACGAGCAGTACTTC
CDR3aa: CASRQGSYEQYF
d_gene: -
v_gene: TRBV2
abundance: -
len: 12
j_gene: TRBJ2-7

CDR3nt: TGTGCCAGCAGTTCCGAAGGGGACACTGAAGCTTTCTTT
CDR3aa: CASSSEGDTEAFF
d_gene: -
v_gene: TRBV27
abundance: -
len: 13
j_gene: TRBJ1-1

CDR3nt: TGTGCCAGCAGTGCTTCCTCTAGCACAGATACGCAGTATTTT
CDR3aa: CASSASSSTDTQYF
d_gene: -
v_gene: TRBV6-4
abundance: -
len: 14
j_gene: TRBJ2-3

CDR3nt: TGTGCCAGCAGCCAAGGGGTCGGACATGTCACCATATATTTT
CDR3aa: CASSQGVGHVTIYF
d_gene: -
v_gene: TRBV3-1
abundance: -
len: 14
j_gene: TRBJ1-3

CDR3nt: TGCGCCAGCAGCCAGGACCCAGTTGGGCAAGAGACCCAGTACTTC
CDR3aa: CASSQDPVGQETQYF
d_gene: -
v_gene: TRBV5-1
abundance: -
len: 15
j_gene: TRBJ2-5

CDR3nt: TGCGCCAGCAGCCCGGGGTTTCACTCCTACAATGAGCAGTTCTTC
CDR3aa: CASSPGFHSYNEQFF
d_gene: -
v_gene: TRBV5-1
abundance: few
len: 15
j_gene: TRBJ2-1

CDR3nt: TGTGCCAGCAGCCCTCGGTGGCAGGGCGCCTACAATGAGCAGTTCTTC
CDR3aa: CASSPRWQGAYNEQFF
d_gene: -
v_gene: TRBV5-6
abundance: -
len: 16
j_gene: TRBJ2-1

CDR3nt: TGTGCCAGCAGCTTAGCTCGCCGGGGAAGGGCAGATACGCAGTATTTT
CDR3aa: CASSLARRGRADTQYF
d_gene: -
v_gene: TRBV7-6
abundance: few
len: 16
j_gene: TRBJ2-3

CDR3nt: TGTGCCACCAGTGATATGGAGGGGGCGTATACTACGCAGTATTTT
CDR3aa: CATSDMEGAYTTQYF
d_gene: -
v_gene: TRBV24-1
abundance: few
len: 15
j_gene: TRBJ2-3

CDR3nt: TGTGCCAGCAGTTTGTACACAGCGCCGCCAGATACGCAGTATTTT
CDR3aa: CASSLYTAPPDTQYF
d_gene: -
v_gene: TRBV6-2/TRBV6-3
abundance: few
len: 15
j_gene: TRBJ2-3

CDR3nt: TGTGCCAGCAGTCTCGTGGCGACAGAAGAGACCCAGTACTTC
CDR3aa: CASSLVATEETQYF
d_gene: -
v_gene: TRBV2
abundance: few
len: 14
j_gene: TRBJ2-5

CDR3nt: TGTGCCAGCAGGAGGGGTCTTCCGAGCACAGATACGCAGTATTTT
CDR3aa: CASRRGLPSTDTQYF
d_gene: -
v_gene: TRBV6-2/TRBV6-3
abundance: few
len: 15
j_gene: TRBJ2-3

CDR3nt: TGTGCCAGCTCACCGGACAGCGGCTATGGCTACACCTTC
CDR3aa: CASSPDSGYGYTF
d_gene: -
v_gene: TRBV18
abundance: few
len: 13
j_gene: TRBJ1-2

CDR3nt: TGTGCCAGCAGTTCCTGGGGGAGGGGGGGAGATACGCAGTATTTT
CDR3aa: CASSSWGRGGDTQYF
d_gene: -
v_gene: TRBV12-3/TRBV12-4
abundance: few
len: 15
j_gene: TRBJ2-3

CDR3nt: TGTGCCTGGAGTGGCATCAGGCAGCGAACCAGGACCGGGGAGCTGTTTTTT
CDR3aa: CAWSGIRQRTRTGELFF
d_gene: -
v_gene: TRBV30
abundance: few
len: 17
j_gene: TRBJ2-2

CDR3nt: TGCGCCAGCAGCCAAGTTTTGGGGGAATGGGCTGGCTACACCTTC
CDR3aa: CASSQVLGEWAGYTF
d_gene: -
v_gene: TRBV4-3
abundance: -
len: 15
j_gene: TRBJ1-2

CDR3nt: TGTGCCAGCAGCATGAACAGGGGGCCGTATGAAAAACTGTTTTTT
CDR3aa: CASSMNRGPYEKLFF
d_gene: TRBD1
v_gene: TRBV7-9
abundance: -
len: 15
j_gene: TRBJ1-4

CDR3nt: TGTGCCAGCAGCCCCCCCCTTTCCCAACAAGAGACCCAGTACTTC
CDR3aa: CASSPPLSQQETQYF
d_gene: -
v_gene: TRBV3-1
abundance: -
len: 15
j_gene: TRBJ2-5

CDR3nt: TGCAGCTCATACGGCGGGGGAACAGATACGCAGTATTTT
CDR3aa: CSSYGGGTDTQYF
d_gene: TRBD2
v_gene: TRBV20-1
abundance: many
len: 13
j_gene: TRBJ2-3

CDR3nt: TGTGCCAGCAATGCCTATGGGACAGGATCCTACGAGCAGTACTTC
CDR3aa: CASNAYGTGSYEQYF
d_gene: TRBD1
v_gene: TRBV6-1
abundance: -
len: 15
j_gene: TRBJ2-7

CDR3nt: TGTGCCAGCAGTTTAGGGAGGGGGCAGAGCACCCCCTACGAGCAGTACTTC
CDR3aa: CASSLGRGQSTPYEQYF
d_gene: -
v_gene: TRBV12-3/TRBV12-4
abundance: few
len: 17
j_gene: TRBJ2-7

CDR3nt: TGCGCCAGCAGCTTGGATCCGACTGGGGCCAACGTCCTGACTTTC
CDR3aa: CASSLDPTGANVLTF
d_gene: -
v_gene: TRBV5-1
abundance: few
len: 15
j_gene: TRBJ2-6

CDR3nt: TGTGCCACCGGCAGGGGCATGAACACTGAAGCTTTCTTT
CDR3aa: CATGRGMNTEAFF
d_gene: -
v_gene: TRBV12-3/TRBV12-4
abundance: -
len: 13
j_gene: TRBJ1-1